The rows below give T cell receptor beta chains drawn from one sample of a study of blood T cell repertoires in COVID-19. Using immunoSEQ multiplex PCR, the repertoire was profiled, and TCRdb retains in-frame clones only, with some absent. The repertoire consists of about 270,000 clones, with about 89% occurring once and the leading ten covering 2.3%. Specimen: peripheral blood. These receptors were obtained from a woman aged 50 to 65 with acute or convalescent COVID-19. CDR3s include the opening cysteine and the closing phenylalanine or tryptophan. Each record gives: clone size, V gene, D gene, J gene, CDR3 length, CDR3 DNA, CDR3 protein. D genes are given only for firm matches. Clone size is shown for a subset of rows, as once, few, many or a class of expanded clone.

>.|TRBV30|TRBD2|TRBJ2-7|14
TGTGCCTGGAGGCAACGGGGGGGGAGTTACGAGCAGTACTTC
CAWRQRGGSYEQYF
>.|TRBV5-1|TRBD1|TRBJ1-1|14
TGCGCCAGCAGCCCGCGGACAGGGGACACTGAAGCTTTCTTT
CASSPRTGDTEAFF
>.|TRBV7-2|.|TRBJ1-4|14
TGTGCCAGCAGCTTAGGGACACAGAGTGAAAAACTGTTTTTT
CASSLGTQSEKLFF
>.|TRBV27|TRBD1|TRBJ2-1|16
TGTGCCAGCAGTTTTGGCCCCGGGACAGACTACAATGAGCAGTTCTTC
CASSFGPGTDYNEQFF
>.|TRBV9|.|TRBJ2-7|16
TGTGCCAGCAGCGTCCTTTCAGGTGGAGCTCAGGGCGAGCAGTACTTC
CASSVLSGGAQGEQYF
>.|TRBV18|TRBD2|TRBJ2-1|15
TGTGCCAGCTCATCCGTCCTAGCGGGAGTCAATGAGCAGTTCTTC
CASSSVLAGVNEQFF
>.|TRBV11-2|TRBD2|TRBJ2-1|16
TGTGCCAGCAGCAAAAGTCGACTAGCGGGAGGTTTTGAGCAGTTCTTC
CASSKSRLAGGFEQFF
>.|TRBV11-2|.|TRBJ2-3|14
TGTGCCAGCAGCCCGAGCGGGTTTACAGATACGCAGTATTTT
CASSPSGFTDTQYF
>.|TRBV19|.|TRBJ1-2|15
TGTGCCAGTAGTATAGGAGTACAGACGAACTATGGCTACACCTTC
CASSIGVQTNYGYTF
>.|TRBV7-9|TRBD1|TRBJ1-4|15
TGTGCCAGCAGCTCTGACAGGGGTAGAGGTGAAAAACTGTTTTTT
CASSSDRGRGEKLFF
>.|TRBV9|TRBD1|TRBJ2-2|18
TGTGCCAGCAGCGTAGGACTGGGGGACAGGGCCTCGACCGGGGAGCTGTTTTTT
CASSVGLGDRASTGELFF
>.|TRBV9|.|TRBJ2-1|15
TGTGCCAGCAGTGCCAGCGGAAGCTCCTACAATGAGCAGTTCTTC
CASSASGSSYNEQFF
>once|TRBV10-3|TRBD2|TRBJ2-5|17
TGTGCCATCAGTGAGCACACCGGGACTAGCGGAAAAGAGACCCAGTACTTC
CAISEHTGTSGKETQYF
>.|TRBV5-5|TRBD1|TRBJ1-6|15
TGTGCCAGCAGCCGAGACAGGGGAGGTAATTCACCCCTCCACTTT
CASSRDRGGNSPLHF
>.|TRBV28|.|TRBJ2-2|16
TGTGCCAGCTCCCCATGGGCAGGAGGTGGGTCCGGGGAGCTGTTTTTT
CASSPWAGGGSGELFF
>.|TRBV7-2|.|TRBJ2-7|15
TGTGCCAGCAGCTTAGGGGGGCTGACTGACTACGAGCAGTACTTC
CASSLGGLTDYEQYF
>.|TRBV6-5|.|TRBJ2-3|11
TGTGCCAGCGGACAGTCAGATACGCAGTATTTT
CASGQSDTQYF
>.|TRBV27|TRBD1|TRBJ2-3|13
TGTGCCAGCAGGCGGCAGGGGGCAGATACGCAGTATTTT
CASRRQGADTQYF
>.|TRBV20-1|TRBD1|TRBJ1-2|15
TGCAGTGCTAGTTCGGGACAGCTTATTAACTATGGCTACACCTTC
CSASSGQLINYGYTF
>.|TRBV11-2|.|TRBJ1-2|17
TGTGCCAGCAGCTTATTAGGTTCCACAGGAACTAACTATGGCTACACCTTC
CASSLLGSTGTNYGYTF
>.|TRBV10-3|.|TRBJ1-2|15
TGTGCCATCAGTGAGTCATTAGGAGGGGACTATGGCTACACCTTC
CAISESLGGDYGYTF
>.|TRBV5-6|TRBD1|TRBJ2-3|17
TGTGCCAGCAGCCGAAGAACCCGGGACAGGGGCACAGATACGCAGTATTTT
CASSRRTRDRGTDTQYF
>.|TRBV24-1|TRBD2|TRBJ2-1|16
TGTGCCACCAGTGATACTATAGCGGGAGTTGGCAATGAGCAGTTCTTC
CATSDTIAGVGNEQFF